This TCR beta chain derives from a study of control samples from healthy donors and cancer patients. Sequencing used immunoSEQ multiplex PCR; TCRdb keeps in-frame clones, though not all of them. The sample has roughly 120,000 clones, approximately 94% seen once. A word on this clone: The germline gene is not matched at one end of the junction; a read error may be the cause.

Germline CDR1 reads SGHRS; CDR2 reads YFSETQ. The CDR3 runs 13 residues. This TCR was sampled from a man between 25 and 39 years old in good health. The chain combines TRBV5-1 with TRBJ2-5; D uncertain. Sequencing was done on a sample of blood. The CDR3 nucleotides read TGCGCCAGCAGCTTGAGGAACCAAGGGACCCAGTACTTC. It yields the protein CASSLRNQGTQYF.